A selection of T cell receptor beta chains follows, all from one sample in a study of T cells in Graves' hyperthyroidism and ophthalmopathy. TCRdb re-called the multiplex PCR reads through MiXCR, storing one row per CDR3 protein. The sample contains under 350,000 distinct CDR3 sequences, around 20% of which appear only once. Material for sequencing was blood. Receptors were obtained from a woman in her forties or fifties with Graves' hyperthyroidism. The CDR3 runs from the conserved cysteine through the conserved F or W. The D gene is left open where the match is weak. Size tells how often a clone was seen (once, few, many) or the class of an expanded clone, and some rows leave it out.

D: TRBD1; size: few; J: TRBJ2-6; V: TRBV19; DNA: TGTGCCAGTAGCGGGGACAGGGGCTACTCTGGGGCCAACGTCCTGACTTTC; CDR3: CASSGDRGYSGANVLTF
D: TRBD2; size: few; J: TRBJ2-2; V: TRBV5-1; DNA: TGCGCCAGCACCCTACCTAGCGGGGTCCCAGGGGAGCTGTTTTTT; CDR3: CASTLPSGVPGELFF
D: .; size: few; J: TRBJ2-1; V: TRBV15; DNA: TGTGCCACCAGCAGAGGGACTAACGGGGACAATGAGCAGTTCTTC; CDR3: CATSRGTNGDNEQFF
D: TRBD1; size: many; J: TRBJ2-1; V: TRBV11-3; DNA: TGTGCCAGCAGCTTAGTCCCAGGGGGCGTTTACAATGAGCAGTTCTTC; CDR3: CASSLVPGGVYNEQFF
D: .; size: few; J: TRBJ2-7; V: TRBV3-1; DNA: TGTGCCAGCAGTATTACAGGGCTCGGGTACGAGCAGTACTTC; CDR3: CASSITGLGYEQYF
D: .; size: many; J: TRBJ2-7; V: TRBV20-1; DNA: TGCAGTGCTAGAGCCGACAGGATCCCCTTCGAGCAGTACTTC; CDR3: CSARADRIPFEQYF
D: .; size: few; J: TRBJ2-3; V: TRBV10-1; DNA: TGCGCCAGCAGTTGGGACACAGATACGCAGTATTTT; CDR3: CASSWDTDTQYF
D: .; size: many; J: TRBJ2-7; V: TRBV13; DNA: TGTGCCAGCAGCTTAGGAGTTAGTGCCTCCTACGAGCAGTACTTC; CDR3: CASSLGVSASYEQYF
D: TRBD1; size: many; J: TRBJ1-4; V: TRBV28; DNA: TGTGCCAGCAGTCCCCCCCAAACAGGGGGACGAGAAAAACTGTTTTTT; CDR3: CASSPPQTGGREKLFF
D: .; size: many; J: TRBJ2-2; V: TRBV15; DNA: TGTGCCACCAGCAGAGCCGGGACATCCCCGAACACCGGGGAGCTGTTTTTT; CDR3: CATSRAGTSPNTGELFF
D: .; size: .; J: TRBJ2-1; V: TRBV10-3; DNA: TGTGCCATCAGTGAGTCGCTTATATTCAGGGATTCTCCTAACTCCTACAATGAGCAGTTCTTC; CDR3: CAISESLIFRDSPNSYNEQFF
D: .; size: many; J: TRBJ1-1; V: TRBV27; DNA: TGTGCCAGCAGGACCTCAGGAAACACTGAAGCTTTCTTT; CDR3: CASRTSGNTEAFF
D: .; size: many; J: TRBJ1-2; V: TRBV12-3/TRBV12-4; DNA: TGTGCCAGCAGTTCTAATCGACGGTACTATGGCTACACCTTC; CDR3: CASSSNRRYYGYTF
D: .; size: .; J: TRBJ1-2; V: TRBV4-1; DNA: TGCGCCAGCAGCCAAGAGCGTTCGAACAGGGTAGGAGGCTACACCTTC; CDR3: CASSQERSNRVGGYTF
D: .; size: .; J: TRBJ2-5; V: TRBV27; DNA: TGTGCCAGCAGTTTCTCAAGCGGGTTGAGGACCCAGTACTTC; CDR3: CASSFSSGLRTQYF
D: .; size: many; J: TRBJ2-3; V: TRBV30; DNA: TGTGCCTGGAGTCTCGGGGGTGCGGATACGCAGTATTTT; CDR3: CAWSLGGADTQYF
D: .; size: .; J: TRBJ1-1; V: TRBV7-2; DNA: TGCGCCAGCAGCTTGACCGGGGAGGACACTGAAGCTTTCTTT; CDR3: CASSLTGEDTEAFF
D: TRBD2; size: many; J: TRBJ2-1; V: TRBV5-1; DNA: TGCGCCAGCAGCCTTAGCGGGAGGGTCCACAATGAGCAGTTCTTC; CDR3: CASSLSGRVHNEQFF
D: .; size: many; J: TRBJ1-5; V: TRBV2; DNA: TGTGCCAGCAGAGATAGCAATCAGCCCCAGCATTTT; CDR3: CASRDSNQPQHF
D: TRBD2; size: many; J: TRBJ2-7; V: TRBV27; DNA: TGTGCCAGCAGAGACGGGGGGTCCCACTACGAGCAGTACTTC; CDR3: CASRDGGSHYEQYF
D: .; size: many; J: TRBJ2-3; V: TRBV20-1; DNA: TGCAGTGCTAGAGAAACGGCAGCTACGCAGTATTTT; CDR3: CSARETAATQYF
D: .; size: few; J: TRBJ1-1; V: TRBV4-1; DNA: TGCGCCAGCAAGGCAGCCGCTGAAGCTTTCTTT; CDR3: CASKAAAEAFF
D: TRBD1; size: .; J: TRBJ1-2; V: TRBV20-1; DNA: TGCAGTGCTTTGGACAGGGGGGTCTATGGCTACACCTTC; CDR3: CSALDRGVYGYTF
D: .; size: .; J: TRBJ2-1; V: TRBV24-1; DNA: TGTGCCACCAGTGATTTTGGGGACGATGAGCAGTTCTTC; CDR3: CATSDFGDDEQFF
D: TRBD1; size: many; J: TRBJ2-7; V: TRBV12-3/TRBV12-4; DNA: TGTGCCAGCAGAAGACAGGGCGACGAGCAGTACTTC; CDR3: CASRRQGDEQYF
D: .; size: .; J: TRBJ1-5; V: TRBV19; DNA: TGTGCCAGTAGTATACGCGCCAGTGGGCATCAGCCCCAGCATTTT; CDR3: CASSIRASGHQPQHF
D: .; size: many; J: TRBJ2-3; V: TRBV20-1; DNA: TGCAGTGCAGCAGCGGCCTCGGGGACGCAGTATTTT; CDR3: CSAAAASGTQYF
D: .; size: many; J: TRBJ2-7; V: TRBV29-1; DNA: TGCAGCGTTGGATACAGGAGTATCTACGAGCAGTACTTC; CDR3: CSVGYRSIYEQYF
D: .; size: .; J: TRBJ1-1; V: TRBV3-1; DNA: TGTGCCAGCAGCCAAGATCGCGCTTGGAACACTGAAGCTTTCTTT; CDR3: CASSQDRAWNTEAFF
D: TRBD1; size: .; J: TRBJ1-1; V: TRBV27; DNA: TGTGCCAGCAGTTTAGATCGACAGGGGGGGGCTTTCTTT; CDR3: CASSLDRQGGAFF
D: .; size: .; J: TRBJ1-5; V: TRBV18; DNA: TGTGCCAGCTCACTCAAAATTTGGGGGGCAGGTAATCAGCCCCAGCATTTT; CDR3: CASSLKIWGAGNQPQHF
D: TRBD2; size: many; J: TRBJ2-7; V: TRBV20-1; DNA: TGCAGTGCTTCCCGGACTAGCAGCGAGCAGTACTTC; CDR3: CSASRTSSEQYF
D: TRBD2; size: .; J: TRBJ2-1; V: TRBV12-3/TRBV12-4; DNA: TGTGCCAGCAGTTCCCACCCCGGGACTAGCGGGAGGGCCTCCTGCAATGAGCAGTTCTTC; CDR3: CASSSHPGTSGRASCNEQFF
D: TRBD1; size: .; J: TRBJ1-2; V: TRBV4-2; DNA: TGTGCCAGCAGCCAAGATCTTGACAGGGGGGTAAGCTATGGCTACACCTTC; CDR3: CASSQDLDRGVSYGYTF
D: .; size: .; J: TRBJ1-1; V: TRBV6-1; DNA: TGTGCCAGCAGTGAAGGGGTGGACCCTGAAGCTTTCTTT; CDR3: CASSEGVDPEAFF
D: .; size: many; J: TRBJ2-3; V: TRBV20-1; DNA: TGCAGTGTCCCTCAGAGCACAGATACGCAGTATTTT; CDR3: CSVPQSTDTQYF